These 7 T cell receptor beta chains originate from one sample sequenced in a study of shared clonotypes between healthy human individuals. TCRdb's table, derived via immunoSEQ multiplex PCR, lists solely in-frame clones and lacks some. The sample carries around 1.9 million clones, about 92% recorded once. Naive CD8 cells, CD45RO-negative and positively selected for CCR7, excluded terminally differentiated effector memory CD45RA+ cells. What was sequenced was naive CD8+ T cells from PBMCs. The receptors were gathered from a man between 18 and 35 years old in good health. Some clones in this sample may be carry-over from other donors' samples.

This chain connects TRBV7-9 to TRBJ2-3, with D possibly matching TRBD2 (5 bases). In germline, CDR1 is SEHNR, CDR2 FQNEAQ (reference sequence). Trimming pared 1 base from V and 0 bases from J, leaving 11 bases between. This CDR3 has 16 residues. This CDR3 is CASSLGGGLSTDTQYF. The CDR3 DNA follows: TGTGCCAGCAGCTTAGGAGGCGGGCTTAGCACAGATACGCAGTATTTT.

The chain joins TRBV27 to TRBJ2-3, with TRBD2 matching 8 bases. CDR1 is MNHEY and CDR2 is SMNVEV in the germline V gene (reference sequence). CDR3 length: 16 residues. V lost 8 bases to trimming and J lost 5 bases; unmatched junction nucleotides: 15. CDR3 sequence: CASRLASGLLGDTQYF. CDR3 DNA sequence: TGTGCCAGCCGACTGGCTAGCGGGCTCTTGGGAGATACGCAGTATTTT.

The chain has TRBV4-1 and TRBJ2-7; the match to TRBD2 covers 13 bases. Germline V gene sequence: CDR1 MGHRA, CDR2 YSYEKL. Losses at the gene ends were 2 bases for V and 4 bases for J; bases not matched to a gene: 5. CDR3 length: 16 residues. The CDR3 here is CASSQPGLAGEYEQYF. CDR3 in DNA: TGCGCCAGCAGCCAACCTGGACTAGCGGGAGAATACGAGCAGTACTTC.

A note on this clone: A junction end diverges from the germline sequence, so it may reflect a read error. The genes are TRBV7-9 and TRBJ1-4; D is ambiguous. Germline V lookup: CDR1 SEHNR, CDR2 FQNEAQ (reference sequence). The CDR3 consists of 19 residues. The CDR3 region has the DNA TGTGCCAGCAGGTTAGGTCGGACCTCTTTACAAGCAACTAATGAAAAACTGTTTTTT. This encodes CASRLGRTSLQATNEKLFF.

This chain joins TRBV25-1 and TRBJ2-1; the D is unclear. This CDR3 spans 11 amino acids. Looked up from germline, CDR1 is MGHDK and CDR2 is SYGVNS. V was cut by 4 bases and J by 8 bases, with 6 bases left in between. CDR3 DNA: TGTGCCAGCAGTGTCGTGGATGAGCAGTTCTTC. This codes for CASSVVDEQFF.

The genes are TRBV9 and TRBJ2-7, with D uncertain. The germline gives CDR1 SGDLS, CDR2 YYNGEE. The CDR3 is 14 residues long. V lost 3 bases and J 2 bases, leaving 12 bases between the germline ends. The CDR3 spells CASSGGRYPYEQYF. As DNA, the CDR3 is TGTGCCAGCAGCGGTGGACGGTACCCCTACGAGCAGTACTTC.

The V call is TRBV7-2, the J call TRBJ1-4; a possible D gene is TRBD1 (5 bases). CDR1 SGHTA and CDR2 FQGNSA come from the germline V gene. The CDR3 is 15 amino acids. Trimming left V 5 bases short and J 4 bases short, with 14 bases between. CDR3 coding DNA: TGTGCCAGCAGCCCCAAGCTCGGGGGTAATGAAAAACTGTTTTTT. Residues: CASSPKLGGNEKLFF.